The 29 T cell receptor beta chains below all came from one sample that was sequenced in a study of blood T cell repertoires in COVID-19. Profiled with immunoSEQ multiplex PCR; TCRdb holds only in-frame clones, not every one. The table has 300,000 to 400,000 clones, roughly 86% seen once; the top ten hold about 7.3%. The sequencing sample was made of peripheral blood. The source is a woman aged 70-85 years with COVID-19, enrolled during active disease.

This rearrangement joins TRBV5-4 to TRBJ1-2, with 7 positions matching TRBD1. Trimming cost V 0 bases and J 4 bases; bases outside gene matches: 6. The CDR3 runs 15 residues. Germline loops: CDR1 SGHNT, CDR2 YYREEE (reference sequence). CDR3 coding DNA: TGTGCCAGCAGCTTGGCCGCCGACAGGGTCTATGGCTACACCTTC. This sequence encodes CASSLAADRVYGYTF.

The genes are TRBV28 and TRBJ2-7, with 10 nucleotides matching TRBD2. The J segment lost 5 bases and the V segment lost 4 bases, leaving 5 bases of the junction unmatched. The CDR3 loop spans 14 amino acids. Per germline, CDR1 MDHEN and CDR2 SYDVKM. The CDR3 sequence is CASSWSGGADEQYF. CDR3 DNA sequence: TGTGCCAGCAGTTGGAGCGGGGGGGCCGACGAGCAGTACTTC.

The chain is built from TRBV6-2 or TRBV6-3 and TRBJ1-1; tentatively, D is TRBD1 (6 bases). In germline, CDR1 is MNHEY, CDR2 SVGEGT. This CDR3 has 16 residues. The ends were cut back, 2 bases at V and 0 bases at J, with 13 bases in the middle. The CDR3 coding sequence is TGTGCCAGCAGTTACAGCGCCGACAGGCTGAACACTGAAGCTTTCTTT. Protein: CASSYSADRLNTEAFF.

The chain joins TRBV29-1 to TRBJ1-2; D gene uncertain. Trimming stripped 7 bases from V and 4 bases from J, with 10 bases between. This CDR3 is 11 amino acids long. Germline-derived CDR1 and CDR2 are SQVTM and ANQGSEA. The CDR3 bases are TGCAGCGCAGGCTCGGGCTATGGCTACACCTTC. It is translated as CSAGSGYGYTF.

This clone is a singleton in its sample. The rearrangement uses TRBV7-6 and TRBJ1-6, with TRBD1 as a possible D gene (6 bases). Germline V gene lookup returns CDR1 SGHVS and CDR2 FNYEAQ. This CDR3 spans 15 amino acids. V was trimmed by 1 base and J by 7 bases, leaving 11 bases between them. The CDR3 is CASSLEGGPNSPLHF. CDR3 DNA sequence: TGTGCCAGCAGCTTAGAAGGGGGTCCGAATTCACCCCTCCACTTT. Full variable domain (remainder filled in from reference TRBV7-6 and TRBJ1-6): GAGVSQSPRYKVTKRGQDVALRCDPISGHVSLYWYRQALGQGPEFLTYFNYEAQQDKSGLPNDRFSAERPEGSISTLTIQRTEQRDSAMYRCASSLEGGPNSPLHFGNGTRLTVT.

This sequence joins TRBV3-1 (or the pseudogene TRBV3-2) and TRBJ2-3, with 10 bases lining up with TRBD1. V lost 2 bases and J lost 1; bases outside the gene matches: 12. The CDR3 is 19 residues long. Per the germline V gene, CDR1 is LGHDT and CDR2 is YNNKEL (reference sequence). CDR3 loop: CASSQYGRDRGLRTDTQYF. The CDR3 DNA sequence: TGTGCCAGCAGCCAATACGGTCGGGACAGGGGATTACGCACAGATACGCAGTATTTT.

The CDR3 here is CASSLATDEAFF. The CDR3 bases are TGTGCCAGCAGCTTAGCCACAGATGAAGCTTTCTTT. This chain links TRBV7-9 with TRBJ1-1, with unresolved D. CDR1 is SEHNR, CDR2 FQNEAQ, per germline (reference sequence). This CDR3 contains 12 residues. Trimming removed 0 bases from V and 7 bases from J, with 6 bases in between.

The V call is TRBV6-5, the J call TRBJ1-4, with D maybe TRBD1 (6 bases). This CDR3 region has 15 residues. Germline-derived CDR1 and CDR2 are MNHEY and SVGAGI. V was shortened by 6 bases and J by 5 bases, with 16 bases between the two germline ends. The CDR3, as DNA: TGTGCCAGCAGCGGATCAGGGGCACCGAATGAAAAACTGTTTTTT. Protein sequence: CASSGSGAPNEKLFF.

The chain employs TRBV6-5 and TRBJ1-1; D may be TRBD1 (6 bases). Germline CDR1 MNHEY, CDR2 SVGAGI. Trimming took off 6 bases at V and 5 bases at J, with 16 bases between the two ends. The CDR3 is 14 residues long. The CDR3 nucleotides read TGTGCCAGCAGCAACGGGGGGCGAGCGACTGAAGCTTTCTTT. Protein sequence: CASSNGGRATEAFF.

The chain employs TRBV2 and TRBJ1-6, with 7 positions matching TRBD1. In germline, CDR1 is SNHLY, CDR2 FYNNEI. V lost 7 bases, J lost 8 bases, and 8 bases stayed unmatched. This CDR3 contains 14 residues. The CDR3 nucleotides are TGTGCCAGCAAGAACAGGGGAATGTATTCACCCCTCCACTTT. Amino acids: CASKNRGMYSPLHF.

The chain employs TRBV28 and TRBJ1-2; D perhaps matches TRBD1 (6 bases). Per germline, CDR1 MDHEN and CDR2 SYDVKM. Between the trimmed V and J ends, which lost 6 bases and 1 base, there was a span of 15 bases. The CDR3 runs 15 residues. This CDR3 reads CASRNGQMGNYGYTF. The CDR3 DNA reads TGTGCCAGCAGAAATGGACAGATGGGTAACTATGGCTACACCTTC.

The chain joins TRBV7-9 to TRBJ1-1; no firm D call. The CDR3 has 13 residues. Germline V CDR1 and CDR2: SEHNR, FQNEAQ (reference sequence). V gave up 3 bases and J gave up 4 bases, with 9 bases separating them. The CDR3 sequence is CASSFPGFTEAFF. The CDR3, as DNA: TGTGCCAGCAGCTTCCCGGGGTTCACTGAAGCTTTCTTT.

The chain recombines TRBV7-9 with TRBJ1-1, with TRBD1 identical over 10 bases. J was trimmed by 4 bases and V by 4 bases; bases with no gene match: 9. The CDR3 is 16 residues long. CDR1 is SEHNR and CDR2 is FQNEAQ in the germline V gene (reference sequence). CDR3 DNA sequence: TGTGCCAGCAGCTCTCTGACAGGGGGCTGGATCACTGAAGCTTTCTTT. It is translated as CASSSLTGGWITEAFF.

The table lists this clone with a count of one. This chain connects TRBV6-1 to TRBJ1-2; D remains unclear. The length of the CDR3 is 15 residues. The germline CDR1 and CDR2 sequences are MNHNS and SASEGT. Trimming shortened V by 2 bases and J by 8 bases, and 18 bases separated the two germline ends. The CDR3 loop reads CASSELGSDYGGYTF. CDR3 bases: TGTGCCAGCAGTGAACTAGGGTCGGACTATGGCGGCTACACCTTC.

The V and J genes are TRBV7-2 and TRBJ2-3; 9 bases are shared with TRBD1. Germline loops: CDR1 SGHTA, CDR2 FQGNSA. The CDR3 totals 15 residues. V was pared by 6 bases and J by 5 bases, with 9 bases of the junction left unmatched. The DNA for the CDR3 is TGTGCCAGCAGTTTTAGGGACAGGGTGGGAGATACGCAGTATTTT. Translation gives CASSFRDRVGDTQYF. Supplemented by reference TRBV7-2 and TRBJ2-3, the full variable domain reads GAGVSQSPSNKVTEKGKDVELRCDPISGHTALYWYRQSLGQGLEFLIYFQGNSAPDKSGLPSDRFSAERTGGSVSTLTIQRTQQEDSAVYLCASSFRDRVGDTQYFGPGTRLTVL.

The chain joins TRBV4-2 to TRBJ1-6; D unclear. The CDR3 is made up of 16 amino acids. The V gene lost 0 bases and the J gene lost 7 bases, with 13 bases spanning the gap. Germline CDR1 and CDR2: LGHNA and YNFKEQ. CDR3: CASSQESETYNSPLHF. The CDR3 bases are TGTGCCAGCAGCCAAGAATCCGAGACATACAATTCACCCCTCCACTTT.

The V call is TRBV5-4, the J call TRBJ1-2; D not certain. Deletions cut 2 bases from V and 4 bases from J, with 21 bases between. CDR3 length equals 17 residues. The germline V gene has CDR1 SGHNT and CDR2 YYREEE (reference sequence). Here the CDR3 DNA reads TGTGCCAGCAGCTTTGGAGGCTCGGCAGCTGTTGTCTATGGCTACACCTTC. Translated, it gives CASSFGGSAAVVYGYTF.

V usage is TRBV28 and J usage is TRBJ2-1; TRBD1 aligns across 7 bases. The CDR3 spans 15 residues. Germline-derived CDR1 and CDR2 are MDHEN and SYDVKM. After removal of 3 bases from V and 8 bases from J, the junction contained 10 bases not matched to a gene. The CDR3 here is CASSFSTGWGHEQFF. DNA of the CDR3: TGTGCCAGCAGTTTTTCGACAGGGTGGGGGCATGAGCAGTTCTTC. Combining the CDR3 with reference TRBV28 and TRBJ2-1 gives the whole variable domain DVKVTQSSRYLVKRTGEKVFLECVQDMDHENMFWYRQDPGLGLRLIYFSYDVKMKEKGDIPEGYSVSREKKERFSLILESASTNQTSMYLCASSFSTGWGHEQFFGPGTRLTVL.

V and J are TRBV7-6 and TRBJ2-1; 11 positions match TRBD2. Germline loops: CDR1 SGHVS, CDR2 FNYEAQ. The CDR3 length is 17 residues. The trim removed 4 bases at V and 2 bases at J, leaving 7 bases unmatched. CDR3 in amino acids: CASSSQLAGGAYNEQFF. DNA of the CDR3: TGTGCCAGCAGCTCCCAGCTAGCGGGGGGCGCCTACAATGAGCAGTTCTTC. Full variable domain (outside the CDR3, taken from reference TRBV7-6 and TRBJ2-1): GAGVSQSPRYKVTKRGQDVALRCDPISGHVSLYWYRQALGQGPEFLTYFNYEAQQDKSGLPNDRFSAERPEGSISTLTIQRTEQRDSAMYRCASSSQLAGGAYNEQFFGPGTRLTVL.

The rearrangement links TRBV20-1 to TRBJ1-2; D not certain. The CDR3 totals 12 residues. Germline V gene sequence: CDR1 DFQATT, CDR2 SNEGSKA (reference sequence). V dropped 3 bases and J dropped 13 bases, with 18 bases sitting between them. The CDR3 reads CSASTPEELGTF. In nucleotides, the CDR3 is TGCAGTGCTAGTACCCCCGAAGAGCTCGGCACCTTC.

The chain has TRBV24-1 and TRBJ1-1; the D is unclear. V lost 2 bases and J 1 base, leaving 4 bases between the germline ends. This CDR3 is built from 13 residues. Per the germline V gene, CDR1 is KGHDR and CDR2 is SFDVKD. DNA for the CDR3: TGTGCCACCAGTGATTCTAAGAACACTGAAGCTTTCTTT. Amino acids: CATSDSKNTEAFF.

The CDR3 spells CASTSRSRGTF. The CDR3, as DNA: TGTGCCAGCACCTCGAGAAGCAGGGGGACCTTC. The rearrangement links TRBV12-3 or TRBV12-4 to TRBJ1-2; 7 nucleotides align to TRBD1. The J segment lost 14 bases and the V segment lost 7 bases, leaving 10 bases of the junction unmatched. The CDR3 totals 11 residues.

The chain uses TRBV19 and TRBJ2-2; 13 bases are shared with TRBD2. CDR1 and CDR2 from the germline V gene are LNHDA and SQIVND (reference sequence). This CDR3 has 17 residues. The junction had 11 bases not matched to a gene; V was cut back by 9 bases and J by 4 bases. The CDR3, as DNA: TGTGCCAGACGATACGGACTAGCGGGGGAAAGCACCGGGGAGCTGTTTTTT. This translates into CARRYGLAGESTGELFF.

The genes are TRBV15 and TRBJ2-2, with D possibly matching TRBD1 (5 bases). Germline V gene lookup returns CDR1 LNHNV and CDR2 YYDKDF (reference sequence). V shed 0 bases and J shed 0 bases, with 8 bases lying between them. This CDR3 is built from 16 residues. As DNA, the CDR3 is TGTGCCACCAGCAGAGATCAGGGATCGAACACCGGGGAGCTGTTTTTT. Its translation: CATSRDQGSNTGELFF. The complete variable domain, with remaining parts taken from reference TRBV15 and TRBJ2-2, reads DAMVIQNPRYQVTQFGKPVTLSCSQTLNHNVMYWYQQKSSQAPKLLFHYYDKDFNNEADTPDNFQSRRPNTSFCFLDIRSPGLGDTAMYLCATSRDQGSNTGELFFGEGSRLTVL.

CDR3 residues: CASIGVVGGTEAFF. DNA for the CDR3: TGTGCCAGCATCGGAGTAGTGGGGGGCACTGAAGCTTTCTTT. The chain links TRBV2 to TRBJ1-1; D is perhaps TRBD1 (5 bases). In germline, CDR1 is SNHLY, CDR2 FYNNEI. Trimming left V 7 bases short and J 4 bases short, with 16 bases between. The CDR3 consists of 14 residues.

The sample holds a few counts of this clone. The chain joins TRBV7-3 to TRBJ1-5; D is perhaps TRBD1 (5 bases). The germline V and J ends were trimmed by 4 bases and 11 bases, with 12 bases remaining between them. CDR3 size: 12 residues. CDR1 and CDR2 (germline): SGHTA, FQGTGA. The CDR3 spells CASSWGDQAQHF. Written as DNA, the CDR3 is TGTGCCAGCAGCTGGGGGGACCAGGCCCAGCATTTT.

The chain carries TRBV6-6 and TRBJ2-1, with 8 bases aligning to TRBD2. The germline gives CDR1 MNHNY, CDR2 SVGAGI (reference sequence). This CDR3 is 15 amino acids long. Trimming at V came to 6 bases and at J to 8 bases, leaving 12 bases not matched to a gene. CDR3 sequence reads: CASRSGLAGTYEQFF. The CDR3 nucleotides are TGTGCCAGCAGAAGTGGCCTAGCGGGCACCTATGAGCAGTTCTTC.

This clone has a handful of counts. The chain recombines TRBV19 with TRBJ1-2; D remains unclear. CDR1 is LNHDA, CDR2 SQIVND, per germline (reference sequence). The CDR3 has 13 amino acids. Trimming left V 5 bases short and J 1 base short, with 8 bases between. The CDR3 coding sequence is TGTGCCAGTAGTGAGAGACTTAACTATGGCTACACCTTC. This sequence encodes CASSERLNYGYTF.

This clone was seen repeatedly, ten times or more. The V gene is TRBV28, the J gene TRBJ1-5; D gene unclear. Per the germline V gene, CDR1 is MDHEN and CDR2 is SYDVKM. Trimming left V 1 base short and J 0 bases short, with 7 bases between. This CDR3 is built from 15 residues. The CDR3 nucleotides are TGTGCCAGCAGTTTATCTGAGGTTAGCAATCAGCCCCAGCATTTT. This codes for CASSLSEVSNQPQHF. The complete variable domain, with remaining parts taken from reference TRBV28 and TRBJ1-5, reads DVKVTQSSRYLVKRTGEKVFLECVQDMDHENMFWYRQDPGLGLRLIYFSYDVKMKEKGDIPEGYSVSREKKERFSLILESASTNQTSMYLCASSLSEVSNQPQHFGDGTRLSIL.